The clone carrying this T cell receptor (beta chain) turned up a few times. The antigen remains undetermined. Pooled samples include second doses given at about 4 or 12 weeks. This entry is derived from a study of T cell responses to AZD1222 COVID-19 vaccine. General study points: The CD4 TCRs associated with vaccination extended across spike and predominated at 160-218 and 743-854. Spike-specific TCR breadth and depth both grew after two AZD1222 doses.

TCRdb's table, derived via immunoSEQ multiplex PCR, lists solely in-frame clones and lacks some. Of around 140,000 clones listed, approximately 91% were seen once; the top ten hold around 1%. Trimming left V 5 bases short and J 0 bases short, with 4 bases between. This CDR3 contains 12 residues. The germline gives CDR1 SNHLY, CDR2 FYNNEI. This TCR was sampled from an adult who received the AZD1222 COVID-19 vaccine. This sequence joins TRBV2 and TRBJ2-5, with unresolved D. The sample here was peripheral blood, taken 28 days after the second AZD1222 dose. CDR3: CASSPYQETQYF. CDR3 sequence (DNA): TGTGCCAGCAGTCCGTACCAAGAGACCCAGTACTTC.